These 4 T cell receptor beta chains came from one sample sequenced in a study of T cell responses to AZD1222 COVID-19 vaccine. Sequencing used immunoSEQ multiplex PCR; TCRdb keeps in-frame clones, though not all of them. Of about 180,000 clones listed, around nine tenths are singletons. Sequenced here: peripheral blood, sampled on day 0 of AZD1222 vaccination. These receptor sequences come from an adult in good health.

The V and J genes are TRBV19 and TRBJ1-4; possibly TRBD1 for D (5 bases). The CDR3 is made up of 14 amino acids. The V end lost 4 bases, the J end lost 0 bases, and 6 bases lay between the germline ends. CDR1 is LNHDA and CDR2 is SQIVND in the germline V gene (reference sequence). The CDR3, as DNA: TGTGCCAGTAGTAGGACAACAACTAATGAAAAACTGTTTTTT. Residues: CASSRTTTNEKLFF.

J is TRBJ1-5 and V is TRBV18, with D tentatively TRBD1 (5 bases). Germline-derived CDR1 and CDR2 are KGHSH and LQKENI. The germline V and J ends were trimmed by 6 bases and 3 bases, with 15 bases remaining between them. The length of the CDR3 is 15 residues. The CDR3 DNA sequence: TGTGCCAGCTCTCTTGGACACTTTGACAATCAGCCCCAGCATTTT. The encoded protein is CASSLGHFDNQPQHF.

The rearrangement links TRBV9 to TRBJ2-2, with 7 bases that match TRBD2. The CDR3 loop spans 16 amino acids. Germline lookup yields CDR1 SGDLS and CDR2 YYNGEE. V lost 4 bases, J lost 0 bases, and 6 bases stayed unmatched. The CDR3 sequence: CASSSRLAANTGELFF. In nucleotides, the CDR3 is TGTGCCAGCAGCTCCCGACTAGCAGCGAACACCGGGGAGCTGTTTTTT. The whole variable domain, filled in from reference TRBV9 and TRBJ2-2, reads DSGVTQTPKHLITATGQRVTLRCSPRSGDLSVYWYQQSLDQGLQFLIQYYNGEERAKGNILERFSAQQFPDLHSELNLSSLELGDSALYFCASSSRLAANTGELFFGEGSRLTVL.

The count of this clone is one. CDR3 sequence (DNA): TGTGCCAGCAGTTTGGGGGGGCCCGTCAATCAGCCCCAGCATTTT. Protein sequence: CASSLGGPVNQPQHF. V gene TRBV28 combines with J gene TRBJ1-5, with TRBD1 as a possible D gene (6 bases). V dropped 3 bases and J dropped 3 bases, with 12 bases sitting between them. There are 15 residues in the CDR3. Per germline, CDR1 MDHEN and CDR2 SYDVKM.